The clone carrying this TCR beta chain was observed a handful of times. Its antigen is still unknown. A process of 5'RACE template switching, which added a universal primer site and UMIs, was used to make TCR cDNA. MiXCR, run by TCRdb on the 5' RACE reads, gives a single entry per CDR3 protein. The repertoire includes roughly 250,000 distinct CDR3 sequences, over 10% of them detected once, and 0.4% to 0.65% sits in the top ten. This entry belongs to a study of T cells after yellow fever vaccination. Overall study findings and caveats: High-abundance clonotypes from the bulk population could contaminate FACS-sorted repertoires. Researchers noted that a small share of clonotypes showed up in both CD4 and CD8 compartments. Most clones from primary vaccination resurfaced after the booster (about 95% CD4, less than 90% CD8).

V was clipped by 0 bases and J by 4 bases; unmatched bases: 8. CDR3 length: 16 residues. The germline V gene has CDR1 SGHRS and CDR2 YFSETQ. V gene TRBV5-1 combines with J gene TRBJ2-5; 8 positions match TRBD1. The sequence was collected from a man between 25 and 39 years old who received the YFV17D yellow fever vaccine. Sample: CD4+ T cells sorted from PBMCs, taken 45 days after the yellow fever booster vaccination. The CDR3: CASSLVERTGGETQYF. For the CDR3, the DNA is TGCGCCAGCAGCTTGGTGGAGAGAACAGGGGGAGAGACCCAGTACTTC.